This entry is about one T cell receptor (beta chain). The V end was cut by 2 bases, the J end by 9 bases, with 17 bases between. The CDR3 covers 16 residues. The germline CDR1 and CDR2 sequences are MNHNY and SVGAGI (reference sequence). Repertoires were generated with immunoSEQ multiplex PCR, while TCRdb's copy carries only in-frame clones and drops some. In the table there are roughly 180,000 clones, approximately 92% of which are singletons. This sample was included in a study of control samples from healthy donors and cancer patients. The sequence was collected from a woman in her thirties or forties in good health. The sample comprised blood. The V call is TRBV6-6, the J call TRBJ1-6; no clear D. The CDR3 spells CASSYGVDGIFSPLHF. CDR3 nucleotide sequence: TGTGCCAGCAGTTACGGTGTAGACGGCATATTTTCACCCCTCCACTTT.